What follows are 20 T cell receptor beta chains derived from one specimen sequenced in a study of blood T cell repertoires in COVID-19. Clones were read by immunoSEQ multiplex PCR, and TCRdb kept only the in-frame ones, dropping some. Among about 63,000 clones listed, about 80% were seen once. Sequencing was carried out using peripheral blood. Every receptor here comes from a woman older than 75 with acute or convalescent COVID-19.

The chain couples TRBV5-1 to TRBJ1-1; D possibly corresponds to TRBD1 (5 bases). The V gene lost 4 bases and the J gene lost 10 bases, with 17 bases spanning the gap. Germline V CDR1 and CDR2: SGHRS, YFSETQ. The CDR3 spans 13 residues. The CDR3 DNA sequence: TGCGCCAGCAGCCCCGAGTCCGTTCAGGGAGCTTTCTTT. Residues: CASSPESVQGAFF.

This clone was recorded once. This chain links TRBV11-2 with TRBJ2-7; unclear D gene. CDR1 and CDR2 from the germline V gene are SGHAT and FQNNGV. The germline V and J ends were trimmed by 4 bases and 0 bases, with 7 bases remaining between them. This CDR3 contains 13 residues. The CDR3 DNA reads as TGTGCCAGCAGCTCTCGGTTCTCCTACGAGCAGTACTTC. Translation: CASSSRFSYEQYF.

The V call is TRBV7-2, the J call TRBJ1-5; D may be TRBD1 (5 bases). CDR3 length: 14 amino acids. Germline CDR1 reads SGHTA; CDR2 reads FQGNSA. Trimming cost V 5 bases and J 0 bases, with 8 bases left between them. The CDR3, as DNA: TGTGCCAGCAGCCGTGACAGTAGCAATCAGCCCCAGCATTTT. Protein sequence: CASSRDSSNQPQHF.

This clone showed up just a few times. The chain uses TRBV6-5 and TRBJ1-2, with unresolved D. The CDR3 contains 13 residues. The V gene's germline CDR1 is MNHEY and CDR2 SVGAGI. V was trimmed by 5 bases and J by 1 base, leaving 8 bases between them. The CDR3 spells CASSRGSNYGYTF. CDR3 DNA: TGTGCCAGCAGTCGGGGAAGTAACTATGGCTACACCTTC.

The chain combines TRBV18 with TRBJ2-3, with TRBD2 as a possible D gene (6 bases). The ends were cut back, 3 bases at V and 5 bases at J, with 21 bases in the middle. This CDR3 has 17 residues. In germline, CDR1 is KGHSH, CDR2 LQKENI. For the CDR3, the DNA is TGTGCCAGCTCACCCCCCCTACGCGGGACTCAGGGAGATACGCAGTATTTT. As protein: CASSPPLRGTQGDTQYF.

The J gene is TRBJ2-4, the V gene TRBV7-2; 9 positions match TRBD1. Trimming removed 5 bases from V and 5 bases from J; junction bases left unmatched: 10. Germline values: CDR1 SGHTA, CDR2 FQGNSA. The CDR3 loop spans 16 amino acids. CDR3 loop: CASSPLQGASENIQYF. The CDR3 coding sequence is TGTGCCAGCAGCCCGTTACAGGGGGCCTCGGAAAACATTCAGTACTTC.

The rearrangement joins TRBV7-2 to TRBJ2-5; tentative D call: TRBD2 (6 bases). Trimming left V 1 base short and J 2 bases short, with 11 bases between. CDR1 and CDR2 from the germline V gene are SGHTA and FQGNSA. CDR3 length: 15 residues. CDR3 amino acids: CASSLGLAGQETQYF. The CDR3 nucleotides are TGTGCCAGCAGCTTAGGATTGGCGGGACAAGAGACCCAGTACTTC. Combining the CDR3 with reference TRBV7-2 and TRBJ2-5 gives the whole variable domain GAGVSQSPSNKVTEKGKDVELRCDPISGHTALYWYRQSLGQGLEFLIYFQGNSAPDKSGLPSDRFSAERTGGSVSTLTIQRTQQEDSAVYLCASSLGLAGQETQYFGPGTRLLVL.

The rearrangement links TRBV6-5 to TRBJ1-1; D may be TRBD1 (6 bases). CDR3 length: 15 residues. Germline loops: CDR1 MNHEY, CDR2 SVGAGI. V lost 6 bases and J lost 1, with 15 bases in between. DNA for the CDR3: TGTGCCAGCAGAGACAGGCCTTCGCAGAACACTGAAGCTTTCTTT. The encoded protein is CASRDRPSQNTEAFF.

DNA of the CDR3: TGTGCCAGCAGTTACCAGGGACTAGCAGTCTACGAGCAGTACTTC. Protein: CASSYQGLAVYEQYF. V and J are TRBV6-5 and TRBJ2-7; 9 positions agree with TRBD2. The CDR3 sequence is 15 residues long. V lost 2 bases, J lost 3 bases, and 5 bases stayed unmatched. Per germline, CDR1 MNHEY and CDR2 SVGAGI.

This clone was seen a handful of times. CDR3 DNA: TGTGCCAGCTCACAACAGGGCCTCTATGGCTACACCTTC. It yields the protein CASSQQGLYGYTF. The V and J genes are TRBV18 and TRBJ1-2; maybe TRBD1 (6 bases). The ends were cut back, 4 bases at V and 4 bases at J, with 10 bases in the middle. This CDR3 is 13 amino acids long. Per the germline V gene, CDR1 is KGHSH and CDR2 is LQKENI.

This clone has a count of ten or more. The chain links TRBV14 to TRBJ1-2, with no clear D. Trimming shortened V by 3 bases and J by 2 bases, and 7 bases separated the two germline ends. The CDR3 runs 13 residues. Germline values: CDR1 SGHDN, CDR2 FVKESK. The CDR3 region is CASSHTRNYGYTF. CDR3 coding DNA: TGTGCCAGCAGCCATACAAGAAACTATGGCTACACCTTC.

The gene calls are TRBV19 and TRBJ2-7; TRBD2 agrees at 7 bases. V gave up 5 bases and J gave up 9 bases; unmatched junction bases: 16. Germline CDR1 LNHDA, CDR2 SQIVND (reference sequence). This CDR3 contains 15 residues. In nucleotides, the CDR3 is TGTGCCAGTAGTCTTCGCGGGAGCCCTCTCTTGGGGCAGTACTTC. Protein product: CASSLRGSPLLGQYF.

Concerning this clone: The sample has other DNA sequences that encode this CDR3 too. This chain joins TRBV6-5 and TRBJ1-5; the match to TRBD1 covers 10 bases. Germline CDR1 is MNHEY and CDR2 is SVGAGI. There are 15 residues in the CDR3. J was trimmed by 2 bases and V by 6 bases; bases with no gene match: 4. CDR3 amino acids: CASRRGTGGNQPQHF. Written as DNA, the CDR3 is TGTGCCAGCAGGAGGGGGACAGGGGGCAATCAGCCCCAGCATTTT.

The chain recombines TRBV15 with TRBJ2-7; no definite D call. Trimming shortened V by 3 bases and J by 4 bases, and 7 bases separated the two germline ends. The germline gives CDR1 LNHNV, CDR2 YYDKDF (reference sequence). This CDR3 region has 12 residues. The CDR3 spells CATSRSFYEQYF. The CDR3 DNA reads TGTGCCACCAGCAGGTCCTTTTACGAGCAGTACTTC.

The CDR3 sequence is CASSPTTGPTIYF. CDR3 in DNA: TGTGCCAGCAGCCCGACGACAGGGCCCACCATATATTTT. The chain employs TRBV7-8 and TRBJ1-3; 7 positions match TRBD1. The CDR3 contains 13 residues. Germline V CDR1 and CDR2: SGHVS, FQNEAQ. V shed 5 bases, J shed 9 bases, and the junction held 7 bases outside the gene matches.

This clone was recorded a few times. The gene calls are TRBV19 and TRBJ1-5, with D unresolved. The CDR3 covers 15 residues. CDR1 and CDR2 (germline): LNHDA, SQIVND (reference sequence). Trimming took 6 bases from V and 2 from J, leaving 14 bases between them. The CDR3 is CASRYLQAGNQPQHF. The CDR3 nucleotides read TGTGCCAGTAGATACCTCCAGGCAGGCAATCAGCCCCAGCATTTT.

This chain links TRBV18 with TRBJ1-3, with D possibly being TRBD1 (6 bases). Germline CDR1 KGHSH, CDR2 LQKENI. The CDR3 is 17 amino acids. The V and J ends lost 2 bases and 2 bases respectively, with 16 bases between them. For the CDR3, the DNA is TGTGCCAGCTCACCAGTACCAGGGGTCGGAGCTGGAAACACCATATATTTT. Protein sequence: CASSPVPGVGAGNTIYF.

This chain links TRBV6-2 or TRBV6-3 with TRBJ2-5; 8 bases agree with TRBD2. Germline V gene data show CDR1 as MNHEY and CDR2 as SVGEGT. CDR3 length equals 16 residues. V shed 5 bases and J 0 bases; nucleotides not matched to a gene: 8. The CDR3 DNA sequence: TGTGCCAGCAGTACCTACGGGGGGGGATACCAAGAGACCCAGTACTTC. Translated: CASSTYGGGYQETQYF.

The chain joins TRBV6-1 to TRBJ1-2, with D hard to call. The CDR3 sequence is 15 residues long. Between the trimmed V and J ends, which lost 2 bases and 4 bases, there was a span of 14 bases. Germline-derived CDR1 and CDR2 are MNHNS and SASEGT. CDR3 sequence reads: CASSEPGYGGYGYTF. In DNA form, the CDR3 reads TGTGCCAGCAGTGAACCCGGTTATGGTGGCTATGGCTACACCTTC.

The chain combines TRBV27 with TRBJ1-6; 8 nucleotides align to TRBD1. V was pared by 6 bases and J by 11 bases, with 15 bases of the junction left unmatched. CDR3 length: 16 residues. Germline loops: CDR1 MNHEY, CDR2 SMNVEV (reference sequence). CDR3 sequence: CASSKSGTGGSTPLHF. As DNA, the CDR3 is TGTGCCAGCAGCAAATCGGGGACAGGCGGTTCGACACCCCTCCACTTT.